This TCR beta chain was captured by sequencing in a study of blood T cell repertoires in COVID-19. In the original analysis: Nucleated cell counts were estimated from reference gene primer amplification. The data were produced by immunoSEQ multiplex PCR, yet TCRdb's version contains in-frame clones alone and is incomplete. D and trimming were read from the DNA, whereas the V and J calls and clone size are those reported in that table. The table shows tens of thousands of clones, with more than 80% occurring only once. V trimming: 2 bases; J trimming: 5 bases; junction bases outside the gene matches: 13. Germline V gene lookup returns CDR1 SGHVS and CDR2 FNYEAQ. The CDR3 has 17 amino acids.

The sample was peripheral blood. The TCR originated in an elderly woman with acute or convalescent COVID-19. The V call is TRBV7-6, the J call TRBJ2-7; TRBD1 matches at 9 bases. CDR3 region: CASSLSLPGTGRNEQYF. The CDR3 coding sequence is TGTGCCAGCAGCTTAAGCCTGCCAGGGACAGGGAGAAACGAGCAGTACTTC.